The 24 T cell receptor beta chains reported below all come from one sample, sequenced in a study of T cells in Graves' hyperthyroidism and ophthalmopathy. Amplified TCR beta CDR3 regions derived from RNA transcripts. A set of HTBI primers served as the primers for a first-round RT-PCR of the TCR CDR3. TCRdb independently ran MiXCR on the multiplex PCR reads; one entry per CDR3 protein. The table records roughly 500,000 distinct CDR3 sequences, 35% to 50% of them present only once. The material sequenced was peripheral blood or thyroid tissue (not recorded which). The receptors were gathered from an adult woman with Graves' disease, either hyperthyroidism or ophthalmopathy (not recorded which).

A remark on this clonotype: A junction end diverges from the germline sequence, so it may reflect a read error. The chain employs TRBV10-3 and TRBJ1-5, with TRBD1 matching over 8 bases. Germline values: CDR1 ENHRY, CDR2 SYGVKD. The CDR3 is made up of 16 amino acids. In DNA form, the CDR3 reads TGTGCCGTCAGTGAAACTGGGACAGGCCTTAATCAGCCCCAGCATTTT. This encodes CAVSETGTGLNQPQHF.

The chain is built from TRBV7-2 and TRBJ2-5; maybe TRBD1 (5 bases). This CDR3 is 14 amino acids long. Trimming took 6 bases from V and 1 from J, leaving 12 bases between them. Germline values: CDR1 SGHTA, CDR2 FQGNSA. As DNA, the CDR3 is TGTGCCAGCAGGAGACAGTTCTCCCAAGAGACCCAGTACTTC. Protein product: CASRRQFSQETQYF.

On this clonotype itself: A clone one base away is much larger, so this may be a read error. The chain combines TRBV5-1 with TRBJ1-4; no firm D call. The germline V gene has CDR1 SGHRS and CDR2 YFSETQ. This CDR3 is 13 amino acids long. The CDR3 nucleotides read TGCGCCAGCAGCTCTTTAACGAATGAACAACTGTTTTTT. Translating gives CASSSLTNEQLFF.

About this clonotype: A much larger clone lies a single base off, so this may be a read error. The chain employs TRBV15 and TRBJ1-4; 7 bases match TRBD1. This CDR3 is 15 amino acids long. The germline V gene has CDR1 LNHNV and CDR2 YYDKDF (reference sequence). V trimming: 7 bases; J trimming: 10 bases; junction bases outside the gene matches: 15. The CDR3 loop reads CATNSYRGSQGKLFF. The CDR3 DNA sequence: TGTGCCACCAACAGCTACAGGGGTAGCCAGGGAAAACTGTTTTTT.

The rearrangement uses TRBV20-1 and TRBJ1-4, with a tentative D call TRBD1 (6 bases). CDR1 is DFQATT and CDR2 is SNEGSKA in the germline V gene (reference sequence). CDR3 length equals 15 residues. V was shortened by 1 base and J by 2 bases, with 11 bases between the two germline ends. The CDR3 DNA reads as TGCAGTGCTAGAGCACCGAGGGGGACTAATGAAAAACTGTTTTTT. This codes for CSARAPRGTNEKLFF.

CDR3 region: CASSLGQNEKLFF. In nucleotides, the CDR3 is TGTGCCAGTAGTTTGGGACAGAATGAAAAACTGTTTTTT. The V gene is TRBV19, the J gene TRBJ1-4; 7 nucleotides match TRBD1. V lost 5 bases and J lost 5; bases outside the gene matches: 2. Looked up from germline, CDR1 is LNHDA and CDR2 is SQIVND (reference sequence). The CDR3 has 13 residues.

In this sample, this clonotype turned up once. This clone may be a read error of a much larger clone one base away. The V gene is TRBV5-1, the J gene TRBJ2-2; 14 bases map to TRBD2. Germline V gene lookup returns CDR1 SGHRS and CDR2 YFSETQ. CDR3 length: 17 amino acids. CDR3 loop: CTSSLQGTSGSTGELFF. Here the CDR3 DNA reads TGCACCAGCAGCTTGCAAGGGACTAGCGGGAGTACCGGGGAGCTGTTTTTT.

Worth noting for this clonotype: One end of the junction fails to match germline, which may point to a read error. The V call is TRBV2, the J call TRBJ1-1, with D perhaps TRBD1 (5 bases). The CDR3 covers 13 residues. In germline, CDR1 is SNHLY, CDR2 FYNNEI. CDR3 coding DNA: TGCGCCAGCAGGGACGGAGGAGGCGGGAAAGCTTTCTTT. This encodes CASRDGGGGKAFF.

The V and J genes are TRBV5-1 and TRBJ1-2; D unresolved. Germline V gene data show CDR1 as SGHRS and CDR2 as YFSETQ. The CDR3 extends over 13 amino acids. V shed 2 bases and J shed 2 bases, with 7 bases lying between them. The CDR3, as DNA: TGCGCCAGCAGCTTCCAGAACAACTATGGCTACACCTTC. Its translation: CASSFQNNYGYTF.

This clonotype came up many times. The chain is built from TRBV6-1 and TRBJ2-5; 11 positions agree with TRBD2. V trimming: 8 bases; J trimming: 5 bases; junction bases outside the gene matches: 13. Germline V gene data show CDR1 as MNHNS and CDR2 as SASEGT. The CDR3 spans 16 residues. CDR3 sequence (DNA): TGTGCCAGCGTATTAGGCACTAGCGGGAGCTGGGAGACCCAGTACTTC. Its translation: CASVLGTSGSWETQYF.

The genes are TRBV2 and TRBJ1-5, with TRBD1 matching over 7 bases. CDR1 and CDR2 (germline): SNHLY, FYNNEI. Trimming at V came to 8 bases and at J to 2 bases, leaving 3 bases not matched to a gene. CDR3 length equals 13 residues. The CDR3 sequence is CASQGEGNQPQHF. In nucleotides, the CDR3 is TGTGCCAGCCAGGGGGAGGGCAATCAGCCCCAGCATTTT.

This clonotype came up many times. The chain employs TRBV7-3 and TRBJ1-1, with D possibly matching TRBD1 (5 bases). Germline CDR1 reads SGHTA; CDR2 reads FQGTGA. This CDR3 comprises 15 residues. V shed 0 bases and J shed 1 base, with 9 bases lying between them. CDR3 in DNA: TGTGCCAGCAGCTTAACAGGGGCCAAGAACACTGAAGCTTTCTTT. It specifies CASSLTGAKNTEAFF.

The table lists this clonotype with many counts. The rearrangement uses TRBV7-2 and TRBJ2-7; 10 bases agree with TRBD2. Trimming took 6 bases from V and 2 from J; bases not matched to a gene: 4. CDR1 and CDR2 (germline): SGHTA, FQGNSA. The length of the CDR3 is 14 residues. In nucleotides, the CDR3 is TGTGCCAGCAGAGAAAGCGGGAGGGCCTACGAGCAGTACTTC. Protein sequence: CASRESGRAYEQYF.

The chain is built from TRBV29-1 and TRBJ1-6; TRBD1 is a possible D gene (6 bases). Trimming stripped 7 bases from V and 7 bases from J, with 14 bases between. This CDR3 is 13 amino acids long. Germline CDR1 is SQVTM and CDR2 is ANQGSEA. CDR3 DNA: TGCAGCGCAACTCAGGGGTACAATTCACCCCTCCACTTT. It is translated as CSATQGYNSPLHF.

Written as DNA, the CDR3 is TGTGCCAGCAGCCTCGGGACTGTGGGGGAGACCCAGTACTTC. It yields the protein CASSLGTVGETQYF. This chain connects TRBV7-7 to TRBJ2-5; maybe TRBD2 (6 bases). The CDR3 consists of 14 residues. The germline V and J ends were trimmed by 5 bases and 5 bases, with 15 bases remaining between them. Looked up from germline, CDR1 is SSHAT and CDR2 is FNYEAQ (reference sequence).

This chain connects TRBV20-1 to TRBJ1-5, with D possibly matching TRBD1 (6 bases). Germline V gene lookup returns CDR1 DFQATT and CDR2 SNEGSKA (reference sequence). The CDR3 contains 18 residues. Deletions cut 0 bases from V and 3 bases from J, with 21 bases between. The CDR3 spells CSARDRRGFRGSNQPQHF. In nucleotides, the CDR3 is TGCAGTGCTAGAGATCGAAGGGGGTTCCGGGGCTCCAATCAGCCCCAGCATTTT.

This clonotype was detected many times. The chain uses TRBV5-4 and TRBJ1-2; 11 bases are a match to TRBD1. Germline V gene sequence: CDR1 SGHNT, CDR2 YYREEE (reference sequence). This CDR3 is 16 amino acids long. V gave up 0 bases and J gave up 3 bases; unmatched junction bases: 4. The CDR3 sequence: CASSLGTGGIYYGYTF. For the CDR3, the DNA is TGTGCCAGCAGCTTGGGGACAGGGGGCATTTACTATGGCTACACCTTC.

The chain recombines TRBV20-1 with TRBJ2-7; D is perhaps TRBD1 or TRBD2 (6 bases each). The V gene lost 2 bases and the J gene lost 6 bases, with 8 bases spanning the gap. This CDR3 has 11 residues. Germline values: CDR1 DFQATT, CDR2 SNEGSKA (reference sequence). In DNA, the CDR3 is TGCAGTGCTAGAAAGGGGGGCGAGCAGTACTTC. As protein: CSARKGGEQYF.

The DNA of the CDR3 is TGTGCCAGCAGTTTCAGGGAGGGAGGAAAACTGTTTTTT. This gives the protein CASSFREGGKLFF. V and J are TRBV27 and TRBJ1-4; the D gene is possibly TRBD1 (5 bases). V was pared by 3 bases and J by 10 bases, with 12 bases between. From germline, CDR1 is MNHEY and CDR2 SMNVEV (reference sequence). The CDR3 loop spans 13 amino acids.

In its sample, this clonotype was seen many times. This rearrangement joins TRBV20-1 to TRBJ1-5; 7 nucleotides agree with TRBD1. V shed 2 bases, J shed 3 bases, and the junction held 10 bases outside the gene matches. Germline CDR1 and CDR2: DFQATT and SNEGSKA (reference sequence). CDR3 size: 16 residues. CDR3 nucleotide sequence: TGCAGTGCTAGACGGGCTGGAGACAGGGCCAATCAGCCCCAGCATTTT. Amino acids: CSARRAGDRANQPQHF.

This clonotype was seen a few times. CDR3 residues: CASRASKGANTEAFF. In nucleotides, the CDR3 is TGTGCCAGCAGGGCGTCGAAGGGAGCGAACACTGAAGCTTTCTTT. The V and J genes are TRBV7-2 and TRBJ1-1; D is ambiguous. This CDR3 is built from 15 residues. Trimming cost V 6 bases and J 1 base, with 15 bases left between them. The germline CDR1 and CDR2 sequences are SGHTA and FQGNSA.

This clonotype was observed a single time. A much more abundant neighbour one base away suggests this may be a read error. The chain employs TRBV12-3 or TRBV12-4 and TRBJ2-5; D may be TRBD2 (5 bases). The CDR3 has 19 residues. V lost 0 bases, J lost 5 bases, and 25 bases lay in between. The CDR3 nucleotides read TGTGCCAGCAGTTTAGCGCTAACCTGGGCTATTGGGTCGGGGGAGACCCAGTACTTC. Amino acids: CASSLALTWAIGSGETQYF.

This clonotype showed up just once. This rearrangement joins TRBV7-6 to TRBJ1-1; D may be TRBD1 (5 bases). Per the germline V gene, CDR1 is SGHVS and CDR2 is FNYEAQ. The CDR3 totals 14 residues. The ends were cut back, 4 bases at V and 1 base at J, with 10 bases in the middle. CDR3 protein: CASSYQGANTEAFF. The CDR3 bases are TGTGCCAGCAGCTACCAGGGAGCGAACACTGAAGCTTTCTTT.

A few counts support this clonotype. The J gene is TRBJ2-1, the V gene TRBV9, with 8 bases aligning to TRBD2. J was trimmed by 9 bases and V by 3 bases; bases with no gene match: 8. This CDR3 comprises 14 residues. The germline CDR1 and CDR2 sequences are SGDLS and YYNGEE. The CDR3 DNA follows: TGTGCCAGCAGCGGCCAGCGGGAGTATGCTGAGCAGTTCTTC. Translating gives CASSGQREYAEQFF.